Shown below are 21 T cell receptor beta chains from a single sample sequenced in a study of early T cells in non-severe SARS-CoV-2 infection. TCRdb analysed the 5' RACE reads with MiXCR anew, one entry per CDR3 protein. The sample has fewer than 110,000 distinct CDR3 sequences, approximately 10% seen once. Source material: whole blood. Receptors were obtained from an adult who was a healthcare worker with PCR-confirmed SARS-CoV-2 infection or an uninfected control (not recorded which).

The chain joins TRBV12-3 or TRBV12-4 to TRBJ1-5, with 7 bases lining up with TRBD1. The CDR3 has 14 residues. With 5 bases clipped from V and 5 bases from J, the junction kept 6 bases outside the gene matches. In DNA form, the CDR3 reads TGTGCCAGCAGTACCAGACAGGGAGATCAGCCCCAGCATTTT. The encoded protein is CASSTRQGDQPQHF.

The CDR3 sequence: CASSYRLAGGGRTTEQYF. The CDR3 DNA follows: TGTGCCAGCAGTTATCGCCTAGCGGGAGGTGGTCGAACTACCGAGCAGTACTTC. This rearrangement joins TRBV6-5 to TRBJ2-7, with 11 positions matching TRBD2. From germline, CDR1 is MNHEY and CDR2 SVGAGI. The CDR3 contains 18 residues. V lost 3 bases, J lost 6 bases, and 16 bases stayed unmatched.

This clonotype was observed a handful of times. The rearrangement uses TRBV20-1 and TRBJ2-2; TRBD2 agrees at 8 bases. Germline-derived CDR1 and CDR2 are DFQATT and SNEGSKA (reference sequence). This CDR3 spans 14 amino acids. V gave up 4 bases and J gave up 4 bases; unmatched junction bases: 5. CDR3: CSATGTRGTGELFF. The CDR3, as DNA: TGCAGTGCTACCGGGACTAGAGGCACCGGGGAGCTGTTTTTT.

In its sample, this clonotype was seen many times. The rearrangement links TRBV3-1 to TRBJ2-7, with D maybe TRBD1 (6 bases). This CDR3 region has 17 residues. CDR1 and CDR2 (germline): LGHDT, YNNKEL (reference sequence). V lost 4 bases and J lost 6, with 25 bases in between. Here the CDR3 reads CASSLFKTGTTTVEQYF. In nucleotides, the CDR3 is TGTGCCAGCAGCCTCTTTAAAACCGGGACAACGACAGTCGAGCAGTACTTC.

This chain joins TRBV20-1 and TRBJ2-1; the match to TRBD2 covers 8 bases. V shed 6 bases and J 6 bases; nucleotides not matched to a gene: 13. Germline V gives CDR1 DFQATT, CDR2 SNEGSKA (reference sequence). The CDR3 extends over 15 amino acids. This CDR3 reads CSAPPTGGPVNEQFF. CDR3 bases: TGCAGTGCCCCCCCAACGGGAGGGCCGGTCAATGAGCAGTTCTTC.

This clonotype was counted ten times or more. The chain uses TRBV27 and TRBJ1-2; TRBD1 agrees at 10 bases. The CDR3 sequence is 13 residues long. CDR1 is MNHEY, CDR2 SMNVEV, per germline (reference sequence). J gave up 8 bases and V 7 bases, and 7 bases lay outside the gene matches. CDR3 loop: CASKGTGEGGYTF. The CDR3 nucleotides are TGTGCCAGCAAGGGGACAGGGGAGGGCGGCTACACCTTC.

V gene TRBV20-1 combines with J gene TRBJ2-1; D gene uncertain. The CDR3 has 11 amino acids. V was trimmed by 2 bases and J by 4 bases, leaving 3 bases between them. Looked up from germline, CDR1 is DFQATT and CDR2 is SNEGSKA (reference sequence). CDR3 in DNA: TGCAGTGCTAGAAAGTACAATGAGCAGTTCTTC. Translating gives CSARKYNEQFF.

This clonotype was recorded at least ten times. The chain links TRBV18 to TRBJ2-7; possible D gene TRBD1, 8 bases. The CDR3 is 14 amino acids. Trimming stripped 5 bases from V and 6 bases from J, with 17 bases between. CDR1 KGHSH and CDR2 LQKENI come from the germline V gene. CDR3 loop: CASSSQTGEGEQYF. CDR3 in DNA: TGTGCCAGCTCATCGCAGACAGGGGAGGGCGAGCAGTACTTC.

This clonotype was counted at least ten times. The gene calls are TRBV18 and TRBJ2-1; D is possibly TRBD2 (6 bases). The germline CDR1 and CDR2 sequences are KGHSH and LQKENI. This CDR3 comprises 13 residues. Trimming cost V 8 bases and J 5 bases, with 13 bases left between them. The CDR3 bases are TGTGCCAGCGGTTGGGGAGGCGACAATGAGCAGTTCTTC. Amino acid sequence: CASGWGGDNEQFF.

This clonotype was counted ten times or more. CDR3 coding DNA: TGCAGTGCTAGTATTCGTCGGGTTCGGGGCAATCAGCCCCAGCATTTT. The encoded protein is CSASIRRVRGNQPQHF. The genes are TRBV20-1 and TRBJ1-5; D is unresolved. CDR3 length equals 16 residues. CDR1 is DFQATT and CDR2 is SNEGSKA in the germline V gene (reference sequence). V was clipped by 3 bases and J by 2 bases, with 17 bases between them.

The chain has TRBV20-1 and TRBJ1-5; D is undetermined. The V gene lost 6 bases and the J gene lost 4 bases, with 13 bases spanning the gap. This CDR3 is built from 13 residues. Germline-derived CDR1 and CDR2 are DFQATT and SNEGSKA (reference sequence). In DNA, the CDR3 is TGCAGTGCCCAGCCGGAGCTTAATCAGCCCCAGCATTTT. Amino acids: CSAQPELNQPQHF.

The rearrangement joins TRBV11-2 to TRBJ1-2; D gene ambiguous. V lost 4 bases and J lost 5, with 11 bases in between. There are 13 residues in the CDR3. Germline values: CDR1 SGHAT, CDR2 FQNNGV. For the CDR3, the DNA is TGTGCCAGCAGCTCGAGGGAGGCTTATGGCTACACCTTC. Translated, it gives CASSSREAYGYTF.

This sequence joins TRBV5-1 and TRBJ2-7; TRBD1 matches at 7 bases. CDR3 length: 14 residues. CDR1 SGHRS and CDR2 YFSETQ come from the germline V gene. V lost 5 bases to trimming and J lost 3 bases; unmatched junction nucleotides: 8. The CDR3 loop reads CASRWDSQVYEQYF. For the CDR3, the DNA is TGCGCCAGCAGGTGGGACAGCCAAGTCTACGAGCAGTACTTC.

CDR3 loop: CSALSRRGRNEQFF. CDR3 DNA sequence: TGCAGTGCTCTAAGCAGGAGAGGGCGCAATGAGCAGTTCTTC. The V and J genes are TRBV20-1 and TRBJ2-1, with a weak D call TRBD2 (5 bases). The CDR3 consists of 14 residues. Trimming removed 5 bases from V and 6 bases from J, with 17 bases in between. CDR1 DFQATT and CDR2 SNEGSKA come from the germline V gene (reference sequence).

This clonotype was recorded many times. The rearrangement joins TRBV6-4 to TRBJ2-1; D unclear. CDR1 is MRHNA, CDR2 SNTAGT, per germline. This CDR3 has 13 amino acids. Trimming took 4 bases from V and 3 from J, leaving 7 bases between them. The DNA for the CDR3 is TGTGCCAGCAGTGTTTCAGACTACAATGAGCAGTTCTTC. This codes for CASSVSDYNEQFF.

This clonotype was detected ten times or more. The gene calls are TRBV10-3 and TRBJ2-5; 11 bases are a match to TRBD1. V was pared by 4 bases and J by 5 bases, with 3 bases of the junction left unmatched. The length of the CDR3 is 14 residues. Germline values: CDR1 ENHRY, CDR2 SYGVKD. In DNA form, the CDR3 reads TGTGCCATCAGTGGGACAGGGGGCAAGGAGACCCAGTACTTC. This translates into CAISGTGGKETQYF.

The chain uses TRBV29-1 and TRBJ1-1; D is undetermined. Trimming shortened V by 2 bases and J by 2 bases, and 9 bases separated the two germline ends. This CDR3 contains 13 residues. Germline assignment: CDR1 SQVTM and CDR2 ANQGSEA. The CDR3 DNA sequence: TGCAGCGTTGAAAGGCAGCACAACACTGAAGCTTTCTTT. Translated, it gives CSVERQHNTEAFF.

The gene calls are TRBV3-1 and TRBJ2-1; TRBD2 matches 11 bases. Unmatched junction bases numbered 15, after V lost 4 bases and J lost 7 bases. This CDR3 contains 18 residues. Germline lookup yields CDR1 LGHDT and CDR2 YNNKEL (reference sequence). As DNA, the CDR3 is TGTGCCAGCAGCCCACCGACAGGGACTAGCGGCGGAGCAAATGAGCAGTTCTTC. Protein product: CASSPPTGTSGGANEQFF.

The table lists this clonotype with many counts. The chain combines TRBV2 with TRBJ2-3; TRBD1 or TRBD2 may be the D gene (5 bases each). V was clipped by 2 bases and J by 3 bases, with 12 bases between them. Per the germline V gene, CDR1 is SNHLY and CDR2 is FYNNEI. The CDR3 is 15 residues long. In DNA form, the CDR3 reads TGTGCCAGCAGTGAATGGGGGAGTCGGACAGATACGCAGTATTTT. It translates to CASSEWGSRTDTQYF.

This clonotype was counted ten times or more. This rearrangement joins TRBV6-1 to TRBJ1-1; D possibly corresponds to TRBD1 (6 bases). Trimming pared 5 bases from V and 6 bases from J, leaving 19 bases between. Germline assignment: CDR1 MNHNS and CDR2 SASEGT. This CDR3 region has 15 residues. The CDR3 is CASSHYRDSSSEAFF. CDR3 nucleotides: TGTGCCAGCAGTCATTACAGGGATAGTAGCTCTGAAGCTTTCTTT.

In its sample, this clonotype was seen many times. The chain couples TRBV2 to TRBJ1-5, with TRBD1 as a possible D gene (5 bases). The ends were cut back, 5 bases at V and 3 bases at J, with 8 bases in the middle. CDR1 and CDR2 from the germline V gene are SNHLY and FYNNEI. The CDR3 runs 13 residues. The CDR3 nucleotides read TGTGCCAGCAGTACAGGCCCCAATCAGCCCCAGCATTTT. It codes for CASSTGPNQPQHF.